This T cell receptor (beta chain) was identified during a study of T cells in Graves' hyperthyroidism and ophthalmopathy. Amplification of TCR beta CDR3 regions was performed using RNA transcripts as template. First-round RT-PCR of the TCR CDR3 relied on the HTBI primer set. TCRdb re-called the multiplex PCR reads through MiXCR, storing one row per CDR3 protein. The sample includes approximately 400,000 distinct CDR3 sequences, over 12% of them seen just once. Individuals with ophthalmopathy presented a Clinical Activity Score of at least 3, a NOSPECS grade of at least 4 and a duration under 3 months. Ten or more counts support this clonotype. This TCR came from a man between 45 and 60 years old with Graves' ophthalmopathy. The sequencing sample was made of blood.

The CDR3 region has the DNA TGCAGTGCTTCAGGTTACACCGGGGAGCTGTTTTTT. Protein product: CSASGYTGELFF. The rearrangement links TRBV20-1 to TRBJ2-2; no clear D. The CDR3 covers 12 residues. Germline CDR1 DFQATT, CDR2 SNEGSKA (reference sequence). Trimming took off 5 bases at V and 3 bases at J, with 7 bases between the two ends.